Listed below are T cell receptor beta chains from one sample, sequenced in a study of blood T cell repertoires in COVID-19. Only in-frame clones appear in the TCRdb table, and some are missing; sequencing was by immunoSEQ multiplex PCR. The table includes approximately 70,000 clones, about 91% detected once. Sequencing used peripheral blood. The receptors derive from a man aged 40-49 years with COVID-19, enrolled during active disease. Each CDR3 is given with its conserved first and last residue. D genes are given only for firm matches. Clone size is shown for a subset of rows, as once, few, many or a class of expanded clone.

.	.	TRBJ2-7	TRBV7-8	TGTGCCAGCAGCTTAGTAACGGGCTCCTACGAGCAGTACTTC	CASSLVTGSYEQYF
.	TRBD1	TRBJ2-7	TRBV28	TGTGCCAGCAGCCCCTCTGGACAGGGACCCTACGAGCAGTACTTC	CASSPSGQGPYEQYF
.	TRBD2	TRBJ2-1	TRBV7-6	TGTGCCAGCGAACTAGCGGGGGGCTCGAATGAGCAGTTCTTC	CASELAGGSNEQFF
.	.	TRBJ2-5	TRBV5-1	TGCGCCAGCAGCCCAAATACCGGGACTTCCACATACTTC	CASSPNTGTSTYF
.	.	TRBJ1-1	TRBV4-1	TGCGCCAGCAGCCAGCAGGGGAGCACTGAAGCTTTCTTT	CASSQQGSTEAFF
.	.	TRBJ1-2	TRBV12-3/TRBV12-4	TGTGCCAGCAGTTTTCAGGGCGGCTATGGCTACACCTTC	CASSFQGGYGYTF
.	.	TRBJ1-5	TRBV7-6	TGTGCCAGCAGCTTAGCGCCGAAGGGAGGCAATCAGCCCCAGCATTTT	CASSLAPKGGNQPQHF
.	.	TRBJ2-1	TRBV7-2	TGTGCCAGCAGCTTAGCGGGGGGGGCCCGGGAGCAGTTCTTC	CASSLAGGAREQFF
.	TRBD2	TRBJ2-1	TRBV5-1	TGCGCCAGCAGCTTCCCCTCTGGGGGGGGAGCCTACAATGAGCAGTTCTTC	CASSFPSGGGAYNEQFF
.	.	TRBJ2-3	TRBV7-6	TGTGCCAGCAGCGCCTTCGGTACGGGGGGCGAGTATACGCAGTATTTT	CASSAFGTGGEYTQYF
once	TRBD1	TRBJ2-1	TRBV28	TGTGCCAGCAACATTCGGGACAGGGGGTATGAGCAGTTCTTC	CASNIRDRGYEQFF
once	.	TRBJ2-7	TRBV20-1	TGCAGTGCTAGTTCCCAGGGGCCCCGTGCCTACGAGCAGTACTTC	CSASSQGPRAYEQYF
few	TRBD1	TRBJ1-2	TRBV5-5	TGTGCCAGCAGCCTTCCCCTGGACAGGCGCTATGGCTACACCTTC	CASSLPLDRRYGYTF
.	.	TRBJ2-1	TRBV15	TGTGCCACCAGCAGAGAGATCGGGAATGAGCAGTTCTTC	CATSREIGNEQFF
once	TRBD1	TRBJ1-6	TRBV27	TGTGCCAGCAGTTACGTCGGACAGGGGAAATCACCCCTCCACTTT	CASSYVGQGKSPLHF
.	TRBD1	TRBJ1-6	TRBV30	TGTGCCTTAGGGACAGGGGGCCTTGATTCACCCCTCCACTTT	CALGTGGLDSPLHF
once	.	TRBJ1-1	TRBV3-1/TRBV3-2	TGTGCCAGCAGCCACGAGGGGGTGAACACTGAAGCTTTCTTT	CASSHEGVNTEAFF
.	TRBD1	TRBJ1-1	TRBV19	TGTGCCAGTAGTATTAGTCGCCTGCAGGGGACAGGGCATCAGATGAACACTGAAGCTTTCTTT	CASSISRLQGTGHQMNTEAFF
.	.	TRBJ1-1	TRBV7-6	TGTGCCAGCAGCCCTAGGAGCGGGGGCGATAGGACTGAAGCTTTCTTT	CASSPRSGGDRTEAFF
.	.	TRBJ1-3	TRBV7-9	TGTGCCAGCGCATCCGGGAACTTTGGAAACACCATATATTTT	CASASGNFGNTIYF
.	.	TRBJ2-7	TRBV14	TGTGCCAGCAGCCCCACAGGGACCGGGCAGTACTTC	CASSPTGTGQYF
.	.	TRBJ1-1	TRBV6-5	TGTGCCAGCCAAATACGAAGGGGCCCTGAAGCTTTCTTT	CASQIRRGPEAFF
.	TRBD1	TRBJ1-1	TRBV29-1	TGCAGCGCCCAGACAGGGGCGGGGAACACTGAAGCTTTCTTT	CSAQTGAGNTEAFF
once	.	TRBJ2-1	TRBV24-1	TGTGCCACCAGTGAACCCAGAACAGGGACCACTTCCTACAATGAGCAGTTCTTC	CATSEPRTGTTSYNEQFF
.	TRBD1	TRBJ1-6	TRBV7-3	TGTGCCAGCAGCTTGGAGGGGGCGGCCTATAATTCACCCCTCCACTTT	CASSLEGAAYNSPLHF
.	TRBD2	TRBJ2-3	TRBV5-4	TGTGCCAGCAGCTTGCGGGGGGTTGATACGCAGTATTTT	CASSLRGVDTQYF
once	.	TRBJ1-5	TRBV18	TGTGCCAGCTCACCGCCTGGAGGGTCGGCGGGTCAGCCCCAGCATTTT	CASSPPGGSAGQPQHF
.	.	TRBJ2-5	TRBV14	TGTGCCAGCAGCCAAGCAGGGGTTGAGACCCAGTACTTC	CASSQAGVETQYF
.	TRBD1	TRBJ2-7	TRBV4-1	TGCGCCAGCAGCCAGACCACCGGGACAGGATACTCCTACGAGCAGTACTTC	CASSQTTGTGYSYEQYF
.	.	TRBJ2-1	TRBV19	TGTGCCAGTAGTATCACGGCTAGCCGAGGGTCCTACAATGAGCAGTTCTTC	CASSITASRGSYNEQFF
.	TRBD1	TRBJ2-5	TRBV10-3	TGTGCCACCACAACCCGGACAGGCCAAGAGACCCAGTACTTC	CATTTRTGQETQYF
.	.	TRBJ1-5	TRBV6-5	TGTGCCAGCAGCCAAGACAGAAATCAGCCCCAGCATTTT	CASSQDRNQPQHF
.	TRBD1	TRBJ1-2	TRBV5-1	TGCGCCAGCAGCTTGCCACCCGGGACAGGGAATGATGGCTACACCTTC	CASSLPPGTGNDGYTF
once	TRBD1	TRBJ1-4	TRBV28	TGTGCCAGCAGTATTACAGGGGGCCTCGCTAATGAAAAACTGTTTTTT	CASSITGGLANEKLFF
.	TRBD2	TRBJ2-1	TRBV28	TGTGCCAGCAGTTTATCGCGGGGGGGCACCTACAATGAGCAGTTCTTC	CASSLSRGGTYNEQFF